This T cell receptor (beta chain) was captured by sequencing in a study of T cell responses to AZD1222 COVID-19 vaccine. Germline CDR1 is SGHAT and CDR2 is FQDESV (reference sequence). The CDR3 is made up of 13 amino acids. V dropped 1 base and J dropped 4 bases, with 5 bases sitting between them. TCRdb's table, derived via immunoSEQ multiplex PCR, lists solely in-frame clones and lacks some. Of 95,000 to 100,000 clones listed, 75% to 95% are singletons. This clone was found once. The chain employs TRBV11-1 and TRBJ1-5; D remains unclear. The sequence was collected from an adult in good health. Sequenced material: peripheral blood, taken on day 0 of AZD1222 vaccination. This CDR3 reads CASSLGFNQPQHF. Written as DNA, the CDR3 is TGTGCCAGCAGCTTAGGCTTTAATCAGCCCCAGCATTTT.